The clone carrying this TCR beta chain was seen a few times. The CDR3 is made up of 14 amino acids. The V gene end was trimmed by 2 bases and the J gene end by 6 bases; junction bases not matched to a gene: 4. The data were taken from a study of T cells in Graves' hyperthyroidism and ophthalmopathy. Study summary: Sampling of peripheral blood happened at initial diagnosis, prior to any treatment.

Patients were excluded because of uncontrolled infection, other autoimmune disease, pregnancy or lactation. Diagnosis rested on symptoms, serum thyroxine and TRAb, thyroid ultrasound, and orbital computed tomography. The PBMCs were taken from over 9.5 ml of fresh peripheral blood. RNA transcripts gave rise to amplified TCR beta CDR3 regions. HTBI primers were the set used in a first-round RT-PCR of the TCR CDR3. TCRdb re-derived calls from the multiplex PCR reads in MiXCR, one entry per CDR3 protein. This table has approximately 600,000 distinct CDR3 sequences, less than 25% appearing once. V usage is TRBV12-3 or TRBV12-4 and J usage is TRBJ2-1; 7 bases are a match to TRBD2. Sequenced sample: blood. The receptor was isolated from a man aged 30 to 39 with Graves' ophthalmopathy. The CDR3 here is CASSLLSSGNEQFF. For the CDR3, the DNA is TGTGCCAGCAGTTTATTGTCTAGCGGCAATGAGCAGTTCTTC.